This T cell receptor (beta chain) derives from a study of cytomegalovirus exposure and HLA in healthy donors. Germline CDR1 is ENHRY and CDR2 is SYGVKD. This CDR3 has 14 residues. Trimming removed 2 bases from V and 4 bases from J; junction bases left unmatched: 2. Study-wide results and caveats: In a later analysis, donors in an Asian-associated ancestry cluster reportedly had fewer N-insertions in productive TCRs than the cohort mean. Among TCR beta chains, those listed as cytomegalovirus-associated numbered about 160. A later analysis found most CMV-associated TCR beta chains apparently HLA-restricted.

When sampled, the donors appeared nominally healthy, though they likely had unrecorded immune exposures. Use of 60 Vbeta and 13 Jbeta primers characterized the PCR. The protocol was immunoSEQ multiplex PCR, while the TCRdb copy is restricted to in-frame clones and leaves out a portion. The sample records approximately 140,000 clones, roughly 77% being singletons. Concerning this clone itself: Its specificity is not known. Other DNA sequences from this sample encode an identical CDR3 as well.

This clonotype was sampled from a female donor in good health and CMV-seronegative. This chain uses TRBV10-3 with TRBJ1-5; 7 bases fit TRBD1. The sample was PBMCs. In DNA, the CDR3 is TGTGCCATCAGTGAGGGACAGGCAAATCAGCCCCAGCATTTT. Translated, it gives CAISEGQANQPQHF.